What follows are 9 T cell receptor beta chains derived from one specimen sequenced in a study of T cell responses to AZD1222 COVID-19 vaccine. Clones were sequenced by immunoSEQ multiplex PCR, and TCRdb holds only the in-frame ones, with some missing. The sample yields roughly 120,000 clones, 87% seen once. The sample consisted of peripheral blood, taken on day 0 of AZD1222 vaccination. These receptors were obtained from an adult in good health.

The chain couples TRBV5-6 to TRBJ1-1; D uncertain. V dropped 0 bases and J dropped 1 base, with 13 bases sitting between them. CDR1 SGHDT and CDR2 YYEEEE come from the germline V gene. The CDR3 totals 16 residues. CDR3 loop: CASSLAIKATNTEAFF. The CDR3 DNA follows: TGTGCCAGCAGCTTGGCCATCAAGGCTACGAACACTGAAGCTTTCTTT.

The chain has TRBV23-1 and TRBJ2-1, with no clear D. TRBV23-1 is treated as an ORF (open reading frame) with a function not yet certain. V was cut by 4 bases and J by 9 bases, with 13 bases left in between. The length of the CDR3 is 13 residues. The CDR3 DNA sequence: TGCGCCAGCAGTCCTCCTGATAGGGCTGAGCAGTTCTTC. Residues: CASSPPDRAEQFF.

This chain joins TRBV6-1 and TRBJ2-7, with 8 positions matching TRBD1. CDR3 length equals 13 residues. The V gene's germline CDR1 is MNHNS and CDR2 SASEGT. The trim removed 2 bases at V and 6 bases at J, leaving 3 bases unmatched. In DNA form, the CDR3 reads TGTGCCAGCAGTGAATCAGACAGGGGCGAGCAGTACTTC. This translates into CASSESDRGEQYF.

This chain uses TRBV10-3 with TRBJ2-2; TRBD1 matches at 10 bases. Trimming cost V 6 bases and J 3 bases; bases outside gene matches: 1. The CDR3 has 14 amino acids. The V gene's germline CDR1 is ENHRY and CDR2 SYGVKD. The CDR3 sequence is CAIRGTGDTGELFF. CDR3 nucleotide sequence: TGTGCCATCAGGGGGACAGGGGACACCGGGGAGCTGTTTTTT.

The CDR3 here is CASSEIQGTHNQPQHF. In nucleotides, the CDR3 is TGTGCCAGCAGTGAGATACAGGGGACCCACAATCAGCCCCAGCATTTT. The genes are TRBV2 and TRBJ1-5; 7 nucleotides agree with TRBD1. In germline, CDR1 is SNHLY, CDR2 FYNNEI. The CDR3 runs 16 residues. Trimming removed 3 bases from V and 3 bases from J; junction bases left unmatched: 8.

This CDR3 is CASSLSIRNGDYEQYF. The CDR3 DNA is TGTGCCAGCAGTTTATCGATTCGTAATGGGGACTACGAGCAGTACTTC. The V call is TRBV27, the J call TRBJ2-7, with D unclear. This CDR3 region has 16 residues. The germline V gene has CDR1 MNHEY and CDR2 SMNVEV (reference sequence). V lost 0 bases and J 3 bases, leaving 15 bases between the germline ends.

This clone showed up just once. The chain recombines TRBV2 with TRBJ2-1; 8 bases line up with TRBD1. J gave up 9 bases and V 7 bases, and 8 bases lay outside the gene matches. The length of the CDR3 is 13 residues. Germline V lookup: CDR1 SNHLY, CDR2 FYNNEI. The CDR3 sequence is CASIRQGFGEQFF. The CDR3 coding sequence is TGTGCCAGCATTCGACAGGGGTTCGGTGAGCAGTTCTTC. Using reference TRBV2 and TRBJ2-1 for the parts outside the CDR3, the full variable domain is EPEVTQTPSHQVTQMGQEVILRCVPISNHLYFYWYRQILGQKVEFLVSFYNNEISEKSEIFDDQFSVERPDGSNFTLKIRSTKLEDSAMYFCASIRQGFGEQFFGPGTRLTVL.

The V call is TRBV28, the J call TRBJ2-3; 8 bases map to TRBD2. The V segment lost 5 bases and the J segment 6 bases; nucleotides outside the gene matches: 10. Germline V lookup: CDR1 MDHEN, CDR2 SYDVKM. The CDR3 runs to 15 residues. The DNA for the CDR3 is TGTGCCAGCAGTACCGGTCGGGAGGGAACCGATACGCAGTATTTT. Its protein is CASSTGREGTDTQYF.

The CDR3 nucleotides are TGTGCCAGCAGAACAGGGGGCCGTAATTCACCCCTCCACTTT. It is translated as CASRTGGRNSPLHF. The chain joins TRBV27 to TRBJ1-6, with 9 bases that match TRBD1. The CDR3 spans 14 residues. V dropped 6 bases and J dropped 6; count of bases not matched to a gene: 3. The germline V gene has CDR1 MNHEY and CDR2 SMNVEV (reference sequence).